Given below is one T cell receptor beta chain in context. What it binds is not known. The sample originates from a study of T cells in Graves' hyperthyroidism and ophthalmopathy. At the level of the study: Peripheral blood draws took place at initial diagnosis, ahead of any treatment.

The V end lost 3 bases, the J end lost 1 base, and 10 bases lay between the germline ends. The CDR3 sequence is 14 residues long. Germline V gives CDR1 LNHDA, CDR2 SQIVND (reference sequence). On the basis of clinical symptoms, serum thyroxine and TRAb, thyroid ultrasound and orbital computed tomography, diagnoses were made. Study observations and caveats: Also found in blood were most expanded thyroid clonotypes above 0.001.

RNA transcripts served as the template for amplifying TCR beta CDR3 regions. The study used the HTBI primer set for a first-round RT-PCR of the TCR CDR3. A single record per CDR3 protein comes from TCRdb applying MiXCR to the multiplex PCR reads. Of more than 650,000 distinct CDR3 sequences in the sample, less than 15% were seen once. The sample consisted of blood. This chain connects TRBV19 to TRBJ2-7, with D possibly being TRBD1 (5 bases). This sequence originates from a woman under 30 with Graves' hyperthyroidism. The CDR3, as DNA: TGTGCCAGTAGTATCCGGACAACTTCCTACGAGCAGTACTTC. This codes for CASSIRTTSYEQYF.